These 3 T cell receptor beta chains came from one sample sequenced in a study of control samples from healthy donors and cancer patients. Assay used: immunoSEQ multiplex PCR; TCRdb lists only in-frame clones, some missing. Of about 130,000 clones in the sample, around 94% were seen once. Sequencing was performed on PBMCs. The receptors originated from a man in his 60s with colorectal cancer.

V gene TRBV6-1 combines with J gene TRBJ2-7; no firm D call. V gave up 1 base and J gave up 3 bases, with 10 bases separating them. The CDR3 runs to 14 residues. Germline V gene sequence: CDR1 MNHNS, CDR2 SASEGT. In nucleotides, the CDR3 is TGTGCCAGCAGTGAAGTTGGGGAAGGCTACGAGCAGTACTTC. Its translation: CASSEVGEGYEQYF.

J is TRBJ1-1 and V is TRBV5-1; D remains ambiguous. V was trimmed by 0 bases and J by 0 bases, leaving 9 bases between them. This CDR3 contains 15 residues. CDR1 is SGHRS and CDR2 is YFSETQ in the germline V gene. CDR3: CASSLDGQLNTEAFF. The CDR3 DNA is TGCGCCAGCAGCTTGGATGGCCAGTTGAACACTGAAGCTTTCTTT.

V usage is TRBV10-3 and J usage is TRBJ1-2, with 7 bases lining up with TRBD1. Looked up from germline, CDR1 is ENHRY and CDR2 is SYGVKD. V trimming: 8 bases; J trimming: 8 bases; junction bases outside the gene matches: 11. The CDR3 is 13 residues long. The CDR3 nucleotides are TGTGCCATCTCAGGGGGGGAGGAGCGAGGCTACACCTTC. This codes for CAISGGEERGYTF.